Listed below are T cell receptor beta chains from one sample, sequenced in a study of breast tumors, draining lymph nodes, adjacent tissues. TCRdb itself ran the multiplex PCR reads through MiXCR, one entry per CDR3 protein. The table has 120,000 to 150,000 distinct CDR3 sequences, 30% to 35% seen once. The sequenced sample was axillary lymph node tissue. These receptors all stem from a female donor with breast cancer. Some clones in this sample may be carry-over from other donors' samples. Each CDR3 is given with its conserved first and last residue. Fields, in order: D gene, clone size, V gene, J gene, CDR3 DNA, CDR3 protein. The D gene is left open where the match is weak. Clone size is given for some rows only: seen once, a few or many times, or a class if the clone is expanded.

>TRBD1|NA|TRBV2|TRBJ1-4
TGTGCCAGCAGTGGGTGGGGGACAGCTAATGAAAAACTGTTTTTT
CASSGWGTANEKLFF
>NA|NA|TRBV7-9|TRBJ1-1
TGTGCCAGCAGCACACAAGCGAACACTGAAGCTTTCTTT
CASSTQANTEAFF
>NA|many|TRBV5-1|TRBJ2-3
TGCGCCAGCAGCTCTCAGGTCGGTAACACAGATACGCAGTATTTT
CASSSQVGNTDTQYF
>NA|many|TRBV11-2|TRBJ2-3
TGTGCCAGCAGATTAACCACAGATACGCAGTATTTT
CASRLTTDTQYF
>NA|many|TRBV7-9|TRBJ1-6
TGTGCCAGCAGCGGCTCCTCAGGTTCACCCCTCCACTTT
CASSGSSGSPLHF
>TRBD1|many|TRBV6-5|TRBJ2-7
TGTGCCAGCAGTTACTCGAACTACAGGGGTATACCCTACGAGCAGTACTTC
CASSYSNYRGIPYEQYF
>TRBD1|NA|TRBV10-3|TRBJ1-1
TGTGCCATCAGGGACAGGGAGAACACTGAAGCTTTCTTT
CAIRDRENTEAFF
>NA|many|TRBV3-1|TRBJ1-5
TGTGCCAGCAGCCTCGGGGGGGAGGGCCAGCATTTT
CASSLGGEGQHF
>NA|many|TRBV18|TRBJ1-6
TGTGCCAGCACAACAGAGGTAAATTCACCCCTCCACTTT
CASTTEVNSPLHF
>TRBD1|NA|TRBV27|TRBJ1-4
TGTGCCAGCAGAACAGGGGTATCCGAAAAACTGTTTTTT
CASRTGVSEKLFF
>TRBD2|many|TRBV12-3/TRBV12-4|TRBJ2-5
TGTGCCAGCAGTTTGACTAGCGGGGGCTCAGAGACCCAGTACTTC
CASSLTSGGSETQYF
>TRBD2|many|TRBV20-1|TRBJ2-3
TGCAGTGCTACGCAGGGACTAGCGGATACGCAGTATTTT
CSATQGLADTQYF
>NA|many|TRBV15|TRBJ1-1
TGTGCCACCAGCATCGGCGGGGGGGTGAACACTGAAGCTTTCTTT
CATSIGGGVNTEAFF
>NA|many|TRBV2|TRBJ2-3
TGTGCCAGCACCCGGGACGCCTCTAGCACAGATACGCAGTATTTT
CASTRDASSTDTQYF
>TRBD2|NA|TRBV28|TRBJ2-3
TGTGCCAGCAGTTTATTTCGACTAGCGGGGGACGACACAGATACGCAGTATTTT
CASSLFRLAGDDTDTQYF
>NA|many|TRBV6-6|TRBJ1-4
TGTGCCAGCCGTGGGGGGGTCGAAAAACTGTTTTTT
CASRGGVEKLFF
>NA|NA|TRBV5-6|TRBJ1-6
TGTGCCAGCAGCGCGAGAGGAGGTAATTCGCCCCTCCACTTT
CASSARGGNSPLHF
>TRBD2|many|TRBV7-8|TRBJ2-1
TGTGCCAGCAGCTTCCCGGGGGGGGTTCGCAATGAGCAGTTCTTC
CASSFPGGVRNEQFF
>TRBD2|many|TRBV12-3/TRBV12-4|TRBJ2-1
TGTGCCAGCAGTTTAGTGATCCGGACTAGCGGGGGGGTAAGTGAGCAGTTCTTC
CASSLVIRTSGGVSEQFF
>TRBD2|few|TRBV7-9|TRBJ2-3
TGTGCCAGCAGCTTAGGAGCGGGGGGGCTAGATACGCAGTATTTT
CASSLGAGGLDTQYF
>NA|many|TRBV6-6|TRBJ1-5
TGTGCCAGCAGCACAAACCCCAATCAGCCCCAGCATTTT
CASSTNPNQPQHF
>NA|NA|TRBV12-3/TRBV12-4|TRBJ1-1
TGTGCCAGCAAGGTACAAGACCGTCGGAACGCTGAAGCTTTCTTT
CASKVQDRRNAEAFF
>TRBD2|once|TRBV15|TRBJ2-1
TGTGCCACCAGCCCGGGACTAGCTAACAATGAGCAGTTCTTC
CATSPGLANNEQFF
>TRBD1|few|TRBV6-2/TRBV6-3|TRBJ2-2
TGTGCCAGCAGTGCTCCGGGACAGCCTACTGGGGAGCTGTTTTTT
CASSAPGQPTGELFF
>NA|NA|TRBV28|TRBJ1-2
TGTGCCAGCAGTTTAATTTTAGTAGATAGCTATGGCTACACCTTC
CASSLILVDSYGYTF
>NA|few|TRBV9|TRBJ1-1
TGTGCCAGCAGCGCGGGACCGAACACTGAAGCTTTCTTT
CASSAGPNTEAFF
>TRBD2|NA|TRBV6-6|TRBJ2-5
TGTGCCAGCAGTCCGGGACTAGCGGGGGGATACCAAGAGACCCAGTACTTC
CASSPGLAGGYQETQYF
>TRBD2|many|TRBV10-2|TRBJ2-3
TGCGCCAGCAGCGCCACTAGCGGGGGGTCTACTAGCACAGATACGCAGTATTTT
CASSATSGGSTSTDTQYF
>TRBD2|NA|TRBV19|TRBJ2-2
TGTGCCAGTAGGATTAGGGGACTAGATCGGACCGGGGAGCTGTTTTTT
CASRIRGLDRTGELFF
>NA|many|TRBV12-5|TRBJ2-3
TGTGCTAGTGGCCGGGACACGGGAACAGATACGCAGTATTTT
CASGRDTGTDTQYF
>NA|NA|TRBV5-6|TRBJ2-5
TGTGCCAGCAGCCGGTATCCCCCCTGGGAGACCGAGTACTTC
CASSRYPPWETEYF
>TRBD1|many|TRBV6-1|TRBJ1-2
TGTGCCAGCAGGGGACAGATCTATGGCTACACCTTC
CASRGQIYGYTF
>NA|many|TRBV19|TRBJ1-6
TGTGCCAGTAGTATACTAGGATCACCCCTCCACTTT
CASSILGSPLHF
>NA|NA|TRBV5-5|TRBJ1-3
TGTGCCGGCAGCACAAGGACCGTCTCTGGAAACACCATATATTTT
CAGSTRTVSGNTIYF
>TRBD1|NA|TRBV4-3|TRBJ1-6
TGCGCCGGCAGCCAAGATCAGGGGGATCCCTGTAATTCACCCCTCCACTTT
CAGSQDQGDPCNSPLHF
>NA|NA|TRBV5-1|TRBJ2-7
TGCGCCACCGGCGCCAGGTTGACGCTCGAGCAGTACTTC
CATGARLTLEQYF
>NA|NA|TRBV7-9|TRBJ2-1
TGTGCCAGCAGCTTAGATTGGGGGGCACAGTTCTTC
CASSLDWGAQFF
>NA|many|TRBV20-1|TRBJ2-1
TGCAGTGCTAGATTCAGGAACAGCTACAATGAGCAGTTCTTC
CSARFRNSYNEQFF
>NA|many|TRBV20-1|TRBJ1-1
TGCAGTGCTAGGGATGCTGGAACCCCGAACACTGAAGCTTTCTTT
CSARDAGTPNTEAFF
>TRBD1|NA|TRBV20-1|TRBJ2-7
TGCAGTGGACAGGGTCGCTCCTACGAGCAGTACTTC
CSGQGRSYEQYF
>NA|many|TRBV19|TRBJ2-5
TGTGCCAGTAGTATATGGGGAGAAGAGACCCAGTACTTC
CASSIWGEETQYF
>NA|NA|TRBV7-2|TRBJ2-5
TGTGCCAGCAGCCCTGAGGGTGCTGAGACCCAGTACTTC
CASSPEGAETQYF
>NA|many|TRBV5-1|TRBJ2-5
TGCGCCAGCAGCTTGGGCAGGAACCAAGAGACCCAGTACTTC
CASSLGRNQETQYF
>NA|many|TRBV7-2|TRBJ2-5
TGTGCCAGCAGCTTAGGGGCGAAGGAGACCCAGTACTTC
CASSLGAKETQYF
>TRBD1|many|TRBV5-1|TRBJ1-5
TGCGCCAGCAGCTTGTGGGGCCCAGACAGGGGTGGTCAGCCCCAGCATTTT
CASSLWGPDRGGQPQHF
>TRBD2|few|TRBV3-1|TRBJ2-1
TGTGCCAGCAGCCGAGCGGGGGGGCTGTACAATGAGCAGTTCTTC
CASSRAGGLYNEQFF
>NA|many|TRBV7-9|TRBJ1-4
TGTGCCAGCAGCTTGTGGGGGACCAACGAAAAACTGTTTTTT
CASSLWGTNEKLFF
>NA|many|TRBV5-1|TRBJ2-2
TGCGCCAGCAGCTTGGGGGAAAGTAACGCCGGGGAGCTGTTTTTT
CASSLGESNAGELFF
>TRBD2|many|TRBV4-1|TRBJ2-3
TGCGCCAGCAGCCGAGCCGGGACTACGGGGGGTGATACGCAGTATTTT
CASSRAGTTGGDTQYF
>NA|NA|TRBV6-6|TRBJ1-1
TGTGCCAGCAGCTCCGGTGGCACTGAAGCTTTCTTT
CASSSGGTEAFF
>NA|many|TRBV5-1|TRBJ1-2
TGCGCCAGCAGCTTGGGAGGGAATCCGTTATATGGCTACACCTTC
CASSLGGNPLYGYTF
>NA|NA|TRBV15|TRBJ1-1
TGTGCCACCAGCAGAGGCCCGAACACTGAAGCTTTCTTT
CATSRGPNTEAFF
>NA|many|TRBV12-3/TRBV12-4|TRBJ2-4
TGTGCCAGCAGGTTGGACGGTGAGATTCAGTACTTC
CASRLDGEIQYF
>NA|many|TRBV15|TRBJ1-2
TGTGCCACCAGAGCAGCCCCGGGGAACTATGGCTACACCTTC
CATRAAPGNYGYTF